This record looks at one T cell receptor beta chain sequence and its context. The antigen is unknown. This sample was included in a study of glioma-infiltrating T cells. The overall study: Samples included WHO grade II oligodendrogliomas or astrocytomas and initial-diagnosis grade IV glioblastomas. Study observations and caveats: Gliomas, especially low-grade, showed above-expected tissue-blood divergence; non-neoplastic patients showed below. A blood CDR3 motif signature was depleted in highly divergent patients.

Trimming shortened V by 0 bases and J by 0 bases, and 29 bases separated the two germline ends. The CDR3 is 23 residues long. The germline gives CDR1 SEHNR, CDR2 FQNEAQ (reference sequence). Amplification of TCR alpha and beta CDR3 regions from RNA used iRepertoire nested multiplex PCR. Input was 100-400 ng of tissue mRNA or PBMC total RNA. TCRdb re-analysed the multiplex PCR reads in MiXCR, keeping a single row per CDR3 protein. The sample shows more than 300,000 distinct CDR3 sequences, 35% to 45% of them seen only once. Sequencing was done on a sample of glioma tissue, nonneoplastic brain tissue, or PBMCs (not recorded which). The sequence derives from a human donor with low-grade glioma or glioblastoma, undergoing nonglioma brain surgery, or in good health (not recorded which). The chain is built from TRBV7-9 and TRBJ1-4, with D possibly TRBD1 on 6 matching bases. The CDR3 DNA follows: TGTGCCAGCAGCTTAGCGTACGGTCTCGGGGCCGTTCTCCGGACAGCAACTAATGAAAAACTGTTTTTT. Its translation is CASSLAYGLGAVLRTATNEKLFF. Full variable domain (rest looked up from reference TRBV7-9 and TRBJ1-4): DTGVSQNPRHKITKRGQNVTFRCDPISEHNRLYWYRQTLGQGPEFLTYFQNEAQLEKSRLLSDRFSAERPKGSFSTLEIQRTEQGDSAMYLCASSLAYGLGAVLRTATNEKLFFGSGTQLSVL.